The T cell receptor (delta chain) under discussion was sequenced for a study of gamma-delta T cells after stem cell transplantation. TCRdb ran CATT on the RT-PCR reads. The sample shows 15,000 to 18,000 delta-chain clones, 9% to 9.5% of them seen only once. CDR3 length equals 17 residues. V gave up 3 bases and J gave up 0 bases; unmatched junction bases: 10. Per the germline V gene, CDR1 is GEAIGNYY and CDR2 is EKD. Of note for this clone: The protein that TCRdb holds for this DNA derives from a much larger clone and differs from the translated DNA at residue 12, which likely indicates a read error; the protein shown here is translated from the DNA. The identical CDR3 is also encoded by other nucleotide sequences in the sample.

This TCR was sampled from a human donor. It is not recorded whose cells these are; they may come from a transplant donor. The gene calls are TRDV2 and TRDJ4; 12 bases agree with TRDD3. Sample: gamma-delta T cells. The CDR3 bases are TGTGCCTGTGACCCGGTACTGGGGGATACACCGTCCAGACCCCTGATCTTT. Protein sequence: CACDPVLGDTPSRPLIF.